The rows below give T cell receptor beta chains drawn from one sample of a study of identical twins. Each CDR3 protein gets one entry after TCRdb re-called the 5' RACE reads with MiXCR. The sample records around 570,000 distinct CDR3 sequences, around 9.6% being singletons. This sample also belongs to another study, concerning yellow fever vaccine responses in identical twins.

Sequenced: PBMCs. These receptors were obtained from a woman aged 18-35 years in good health. The CDR3 runs from the conserved cysteine through the conserved F or W. D genes are given only for firm matches. Clone size appears in some rows only: once, few, many, or a class for an expanded clone.

cdr3_aa,cdr3_nt,j_call,d_call,v_call,clone_size
CASSPHPPGELFF,TGCGCCAGCAGCCCGCACCCCCCCGGGGAGCTGTTTTTT,TRBJ2-2,.,TRBV4-3,many
CASSVGQGLASYEQYF,TGTGCCAGCAGCGTGGGACAGGGCCTGGCCTCCTACGAGCAGTACTTC,TRBJ2-7,TRBD1,TRBV28,many
CSAQELAATYNEQFF,TGCAGTGCTCAAGAACTAGCGGCCACCTACAATGAGCAGTTCTTC,TRBJ2-1,TRBD2,TRBV20-1,many
CASRMGLADSTDTQYF,TGTGCCAGCAGAATGGGACTAGCCGACAGCACAGATACGCAGTATTTT,TRBJ2-3,TRBD2,TRBV25-1,many
CASSPRTGGGEQFF,TGTGCTAGCAGCCCTCGGACAGGGGGCGGGGAGCAGTTCTTC,TRBJ2-1,TRBD1,TRBV7-7,few
CASSRGLTYNEQFF,TGTGCCAGCAGCCGAGGACTTACCTACAATGAGCAGTTCTTC,TRBJ2-1,.,TRBV7-2,.
CASSLATGGNTKNIQYF,TGCGCCAGCAGCTTGGCAACGGGGGGGAATACCAAAAACATTCAGTACTTC,TRBJ2-4,TRBD2,TRBV5-1,few
CASMGRLDQPQHF,TGCGCCAGCATGGGACGGTTAGATCAGCCCCAGCATTTT,TRBJ1-5,.,TRBV10-2,.
CATSRGTNTGELFF,TGTGCCACCAGCAGAGGAACGAACACCGGGGAGCTGTTTTTT,TRBJ2-2,.,TRBV15,many
CASSLLDRELHNEQFF,TGTGCCAGCAGCCTCTTGGACAGGGAGTTGCACAATGAGCAGTTCTTC,TRBJ2-1,TRBD1,TRBV12-3/TRBV12-4,.
CASSTSTHFHYEQYF,TGTGCCAGCAGCACGTCGACACATTTCCACTACGAGCAGTACTTC,TRBJ2-7,.,TRBV12-3/TRBV12-4,few
CASSQDRVRTGYTDTQYF,TGCGCCAGCAGCCAAGATAGAGTTCGGACAGGGTACACAGATACGCAGTATTTT,TRBJ2-3,TRBD1,TRBV4-3,.
CSARLAGGPTDTQYF,TGCAGTGCTAGACTAGCGGGAGGGCCCACAGATACGCAGTATTTT,TRBJ2-3,TRBD2,TRBV20-1,many
CASSLTQGGSYEQYF,TGTGCCAGCAGTTTAACACAGGGTGGGTCCTACGAGCAGTACTTC,TRBJ2-7,.,TRBV12-3/TRBV12-4,few
CATSRDPSRDGRTGELFF,TGTGCCACCAGCAGAGACCCATCCAGGGACGGACGAACCGGGGAGCTGTTTTTT,TRBJ2-2,.,TRBV15,many
CASIGMDGGYTF,TGTGCCAGCATAGGAATGGACGGTGGCTACACCTTC,TRBJ1-2,.,TRBV2,many
CASSTGGNGRYNEQFF,TGTGCCAGTAGTACGGGCGGAAACGGGAGGTACAATGAGCAGTTCTTC,TRBJ2-1,TRBD2,TRBV19,few
CASSQQSNQPQHF,TGCGCCAGCAGCCAACAAAGCAATCAGCCCCAGCATTTT,TRBJ1-5,.,TRBV4-3,few
CSAQGQGAFSGANVLTF,TGCAGTGCTCAAGGACAGGGCGCCTTCTCTGGGGCCAACGTCCTGACTTTC,TRBJ2-6,TRBD1,TRBV20-1,few
CASSVVRGNIQYF,TGTGCCAGCAGCGTAGTAAGGGGGAACATTCAGTACTTC,TRBJ2-4,.,TRBV9,few
CASSVRQVNEQYF,TGTGCCAGCAGCGTCCGACAGGTTAACGAGCAGTACTTC,TRBJ2-7,.,TRBV7-9,.
CASSQDLGLAGPYNEQFF,TGCGCCAGCAGCCAAGATCTGGGACTAGCGGGACCCTACAATGAGCAGTTCTTC,TRBJ2-1,TRBD2,TRBV4-3,.
CANQGQITSEAFF,TGTGCGAATCAAGGGCAGATTACCTCTGAAGCTTTCTTT,TRBJ1-1,.,TRBV10-3,many
CATGQGGGTDTQYF,TGTGCCACCGGACAGGGGGGGGGCACAGATACGCAGTATTTT,TRBJ2-3,TRBD1,TRBV15,few
CASSLPGTEYFANYGYTF,TGTGCCAGCAGTCTCCCCGGGACAGAATATTTCGCTAACTATGGCTACACCTTC,TRBJ1-2,TRBD1,TRBV28,many
CASSPRTAEAFF,TGTGCCAGCAGTCCCCGGACAGCTGAAGCTTTCTTT,TRBJ1-1,.,TRBV14,many
CASSLDTTNEKLFF,TGTGCCAGCAGTTTAGACACAACGAATGAAAAACTGTTTTTT,TRBJ1-4,.,TRBV5-1,many
CASSSKPDLVEQYF,TGTGCCAGCAGTTCAAAACCCGACTTGGTCGAGCAGTACTTC,TRBJ2-7,.,TRBV28,many
CASSFGDLRGEQFF,TGTGCCAGCAGTTTTGGGGACCTTAGGGGTGAGCAGTTCTTC,TRBJ2-1,.,TRBV12-3/TRBV12-4,few
CASSDGGKGTGELFF,TGTGCCAGCAGTGACGGGGGGAAAGGCACCGGGGAGCTGTTTTTT,TRBJ2-2,.,TRBV6-4,.
CASSNAHKTAVSSYEQYF,TGTGCCAGCAGCAACGCACACAAGACAGCAGTAAGCTCCTACGAGCAGTACTTC,TRBJ2-7,.,TRBV21-1,many
CASSLRGSNTEAFF,TGTGCCAGCAGTTTGAGGGGTTCGAACACTGAAGCTTTCTTT,TRBJ1-1,.,TRBV27,few
CASSLFEEDEQYF,TGTGCCAGCAGTTTATTTGAGGAAGACGAGCAGTACTTC,TRBJ2-7,.,TRBV12-3/TRBV12-4,few
CASSQDIMRTYEQYF,TGCGCCAGCAGCCAAGATATCATGAGGACCTACGAGCAGTACTTC,TRBJ2-7,.,TRBV4-3,many
CSARAPSRGDTQYF,TGCAGTGCTAGAGCTCCCTCTAGGGGAGATACGCAGTATTTT,TRBJ2-3,.,TRBV20-1,many
CASSEFPGVHEQYF,TGTGCCAGCAGTGAATTCCCAGGTGTCCACGAGCAGTACTTC,TRBJ2-7,.,TRBV6-1,few
CASSPRPAGGTDTQYF,TGTGCCAGCAGCCCCCGGCCAGCGGGCGGCACAGATACGCAGTATTTT,TRBJ2-3,.,TRBV3-1,many
CASSGQIINSPLHF,TGTGCCAGCTCGGGACAGATTATTAATTCACCCCTCCACTTT,TRBJ1-6,TRBD1,TRBV28,many
CASGHPRQGSYEQYF,TGTGCCAGCGGGCACCCCCGACAGGGATCCTACGAGCAGTACTTC,TRBJ2-7,TRBD1,TRBV7-9,.
CASSQRGAHTGELFF,TGTGCCAGCAGCCAGAGAGGGGCGCACACCGGGGAGCTGTTTTTT,TRBJ2-2,.,TRBV14,many
CASSLVGTDPYEQYF,TGTGCCAGCAGCTTAGTGGGGACAGATCCCTACGAGCAGTACTTC,TRBJ2-7,TRBD1,TRBV7-2,many
CASSYTGSGELFF,TGTGCCAGCAGTTACACGGGGTCCGGGGAGCTGTTTTTT,TRBJ2-2,.,TRBV12-3/TRBV12-4,few
CASSQGQGATYEQYF,TGTGCCAGCAGCCAAGGACAGGGGGCAACTTACGAGCAGTACTTC,TRBJ2-7,TRBD1,TRBV7-2,many
CASSSGTSNTEAFF,TGTGCCAGCAGCTCCGGGACAAGTAACACTGAAGCTTTCTTT,TRBJ1-1,.,TRBV7-3,few
CASSLVLAGASSYEQYF,TGTGCCAGCAGCTTAGTTCTAGCGGGGGCGAGCTCCTACGAGCAGTACTTC,TRBJ2-7,TRBD2,TRBV7-9,few
CSAGLRQGYNEQFF,TGCAGTGCCGGACTTAGACAGGGATACAATGAGCAGTTCTTC,TRBJ2-1,TRBD1,TRBV20-1,many